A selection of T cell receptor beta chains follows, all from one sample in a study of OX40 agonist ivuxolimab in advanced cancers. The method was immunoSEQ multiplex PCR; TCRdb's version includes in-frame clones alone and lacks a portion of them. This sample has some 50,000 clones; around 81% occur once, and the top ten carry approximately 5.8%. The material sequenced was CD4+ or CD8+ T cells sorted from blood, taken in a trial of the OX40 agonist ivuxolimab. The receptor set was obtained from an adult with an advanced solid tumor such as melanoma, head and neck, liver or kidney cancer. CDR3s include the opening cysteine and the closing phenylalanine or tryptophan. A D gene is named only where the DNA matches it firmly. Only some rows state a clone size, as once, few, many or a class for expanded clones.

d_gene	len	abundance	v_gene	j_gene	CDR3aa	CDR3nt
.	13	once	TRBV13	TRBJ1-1	CASSSSTNTEAFF	TGTGCCAGCAGCTCATCAACGAACACTGAAGCTTTCTTT
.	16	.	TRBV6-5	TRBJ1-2	CASSYEGVGEHYGYTF	TGTGCCAGCAGTTACGAAGGCGTAGGGGAACACTATGGCTACACCTTC
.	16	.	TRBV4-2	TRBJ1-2	CASSQERGMAGYGYTF	TGTGCCAGCAGCCAAGAGCGTGGAATGGCAGGCTATGGCTACACCTTC
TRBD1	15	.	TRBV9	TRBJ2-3	CASSPHRGVTDTQYF	TGTGCCAGCAGCCCCCACAGGGGAGTCACAGATACGCAGTATTTT
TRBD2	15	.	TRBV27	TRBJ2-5	CASSWVGGSRETQYF	TGTGCCAGCAGTTGGGTGGGGGGGAGCAGAGAGACCCAGTACTTC
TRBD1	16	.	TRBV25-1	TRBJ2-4	CASSGTGALAKNIQYF	TGTGCCAGCAGTGGGACAGGGGCCTTAGCCAAAAACATTCAGTACTTC
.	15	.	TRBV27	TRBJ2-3	CASSPGAGSTDTQYF	TGTGCCAGCAGCCCCGGGGCGGGGAGCACAGATACGCAGTATTTT
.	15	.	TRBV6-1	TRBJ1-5	CASSEVGGSNQPQHF	TGTGCCAGCAGTGAAGTTGGGGGGAGCAATCAGCCCCAGCATTTT
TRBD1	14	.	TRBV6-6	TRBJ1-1	CASSAGGAFTEAFF	TGTGCCAGCAGTGCAGGGGGCGCTTTCACTGAAGCTTTCTTT
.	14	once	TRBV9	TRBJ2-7	CASSASQGSYEQYF	TGTGCCAGCAGCGCGTCCCAGGGCTCCTACGAGCAGTACTTC
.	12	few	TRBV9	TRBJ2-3	CASSVPTDTQYF	TGTGCCAGCAGCGTACCCACAGATACGCAGTATTTT
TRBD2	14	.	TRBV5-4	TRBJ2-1	CASSWASGYNEQFF	TGTGCCAGCAGCTGGGCTAGCGGATACAATGAGCAGTTCTTC
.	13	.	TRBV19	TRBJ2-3	CASSIDGTDTQYF	TGTGCCAGTAGTATAGATGGCACAGATACGCAGTATTTT
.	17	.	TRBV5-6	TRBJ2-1	CASSFPLERSSYNEQFF	TGTGCCAGCAGCTTTCCCTTGGAGAGAAGCTCCTACAATGAGCAGTTCTTC
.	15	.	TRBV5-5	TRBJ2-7	CASSPTFTQDYEQYF	TGTGCCAGCAGCCCCACGTTCACCCAGGACTACGAGCAGTACTTC
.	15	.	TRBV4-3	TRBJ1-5	CASSHDYGDGQPQHF	TGCGCCAGCAGCCACGATTACGGGGACGGGCAGCCCCAGCATTTT
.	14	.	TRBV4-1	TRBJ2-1	CASSPGPMGNEQFF	TGCGCCAGCAGCCCGGGACCCATGGGCAATGAGCAGTTCTTC
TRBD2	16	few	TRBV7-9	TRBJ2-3	CASSLGTSVYLDTQYF	TGTGCCAGCAGCTTAGGGACTAGCGTTTATTTGGATACGCAGTATTTT
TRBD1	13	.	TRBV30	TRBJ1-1	CAWNRQGSTEAFF	TGTGCCTGGAACCGACAGGGGAGCACTGAAGCTTTCTTT
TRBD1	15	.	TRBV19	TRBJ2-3	CASSIVGTVKDTQYF	TGTGCCAGTAGTATAGTGGGGACAGTGAAAGATACGCAGTATTTT
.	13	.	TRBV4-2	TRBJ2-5	CASSHQVQETQYF	TGTGCCAGCAGCCATCAGGTGCAAGAGACCCAGTACTTC
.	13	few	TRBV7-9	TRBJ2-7	CASSLTSSYEQYF	TGTGCCAGCAGCTTAACCAGCTCCTACGAGCAGTACTTC
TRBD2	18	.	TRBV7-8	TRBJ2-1	CASSAGLAGASIHNEQFF	TGTGCCAGCAGCGCGGGACTAGCGGGAGCTAGTATACACAATGAGCAGTTCTTC
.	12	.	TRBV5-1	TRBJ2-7	CASSFNSYEQYF	TGCGCCAGCAGCTTCAACTCCTACGAGCAGTACTTC
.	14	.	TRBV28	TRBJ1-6	CASSLYGGDSPLHF	TGTGCCAGCAGTTTATATGGGGGCGATTCACCCCTCCACTTT
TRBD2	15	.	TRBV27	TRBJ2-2	CASSLSGGWTGELFF	TGTGCCAGCAGTTTAAGCGGGGGTTGGACCGGGGAGCTGTTTTTT
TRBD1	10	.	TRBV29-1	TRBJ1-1	CSGTGAEAFF	TGCAGCGGGACAGGGGCTGAAGCTTTCTTT
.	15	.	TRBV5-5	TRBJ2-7	CASSLAARVGEEQYF	TGTGCCAGCAGCTTGGCAGCCAGGGTTGGAGAGGAGCAGTACTTC
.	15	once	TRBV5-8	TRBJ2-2	CASSLEGQLTGELFF	TGTGCCAGCAGCTTGGAGGGACAACTAACCGGGGAGCTGTTTTTT
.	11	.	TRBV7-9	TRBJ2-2	CASSPTGELFF	TGTGCCAGCAGTCCTACCGGGGAGCTGTTTTTT
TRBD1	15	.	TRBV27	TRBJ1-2	CASSLSIRDSYGYTF	TGTGCCAGCAGTCTCTCGATCCGGGACAGCTATGGCTACACCTTC
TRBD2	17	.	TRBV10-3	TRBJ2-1	CAISESMASGDHNEQFF	TGTGCCATCAGTGAGTCGATGGCTAGCGGGGACCACAATGAGCAGTTCTTC
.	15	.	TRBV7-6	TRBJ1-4	CASSLTDATNEKLFF	TGTGCCAGCAGCTTAACAGATGCAACTAATGAAAAACTGTTTTTT
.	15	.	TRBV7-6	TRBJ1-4	CASSQGGGPNEKLFF	TGTGCCAGCAGCCAAGGAGGGGGTCCTAATGAAAAACTGTTTTTT
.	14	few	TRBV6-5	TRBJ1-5	CASSYGGHNQPQHF	TGTGCCAGCAGTTACGGGGGACACAATCAGCCCCAGCATTTT
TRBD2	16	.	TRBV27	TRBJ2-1	CASSLSGLGVPNEQFF	TGTGCCAGCAGTTTATCGGGACTAGGGGTCCCCAATGAGCAGTTCTTC
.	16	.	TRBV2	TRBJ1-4	CASSESVQGSNEKLFF	TGTGCCAGCAGTGAATCGGTACAGGGATCTAATGAAAAACTGTTTTTT
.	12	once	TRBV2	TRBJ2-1	CARGHSYNEQFF	TGTGCCAGGGGCCACTCCTACAATGAGCAGTTCTTC
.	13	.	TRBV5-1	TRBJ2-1	CASSLDTNNEQFF	TGCGCCAGCAGCTTGGATACGAACAATGAGCAGTTCTTC
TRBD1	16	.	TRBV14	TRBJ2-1	CASSLYYRGEDNEQFF	TGTGCCAGCAGCCTTTATTACAGGGGCGAGGACAATGAGCAGTTCTTC
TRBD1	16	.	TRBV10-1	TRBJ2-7	CASSEFTGGLTYEQYF	TGCGCCAGCAGTGAGTTTACAGGGGGACTTACCTACGAGCAGTACTTC
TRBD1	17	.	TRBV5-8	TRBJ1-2	CASSLEGGSWTYAGYTF	TGTGCCAGCAGCTTGGAAGGGGGCTCCTGGACATATGCGGGCTACACCTTC
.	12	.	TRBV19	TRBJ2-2	CASSLLTGELFF	TGTGCCAGTAGTCTTCTCACCGGGGAGCTGTTTTTT
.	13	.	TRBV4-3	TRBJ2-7	CASSPRDGYEQYF	TGCGCCAGCAGCCCCCGGGACGGATACGAGCAGTACTTC
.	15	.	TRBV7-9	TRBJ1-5	CASSSGTNSNQPQHF	TGTGCCAGCAGCTCCGGGACAAATAGCAATCAGCCCCAGCATTTT
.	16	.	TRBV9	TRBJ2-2	CASSHSPREPHRELFF	TGTGCCAGCAGCCACTCTCCCCGGGAACCCCACCGGGAGCTGTTTTTT
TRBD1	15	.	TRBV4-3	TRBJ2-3	CASSRRDRRTDTQYF	TGCGCCAGCAGCCGCCGGGACAGGAGGACAGATACGCAGTATTTT
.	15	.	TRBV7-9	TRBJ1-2	CASSSTQRANYGYTF	TGTGCCAGCAGCTCCACCCAGAGAGCTAACTATGGCTACACCTTC
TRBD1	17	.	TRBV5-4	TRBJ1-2	CASSLERTGGFNYGYTF	TGTGCCAGCAGCTTGGAGAGGACAGGGGGCTTTAACTATGGCTACACCTTC
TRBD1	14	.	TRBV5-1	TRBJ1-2	CASSPLGTGDGYTF	TGCGCCAGCAGCCCACTCGGGACAGGGGACGGCTACACCTTC
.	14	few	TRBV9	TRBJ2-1	CASSVGSSYNEQFF	TGTGCCAGCAGCGTAGGGAGCTCCTACAATGAGCAGTTCTTC
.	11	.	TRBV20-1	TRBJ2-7	CSAYGSYEQYF	TGCAGCGCCTATGGGTCCTACGAGCAGTACTTC
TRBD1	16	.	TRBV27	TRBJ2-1	CASSLRTGWAYNEQFF	TGTGCCAGCAGTTTGAGGACAGGGTGGGCCTACAATGAGCAGTTCTTC
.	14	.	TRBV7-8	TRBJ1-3	CASSIGTFGNTIYF	TGTGCCAGCAGCATCGGGACTTTTGGAAACACCATATATTTT
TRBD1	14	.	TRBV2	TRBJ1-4	CASSRTGEEEKLFF	TGTGCCAGCAGTAGGACAGGGGAGGAGGAAAAACTGTTTTTT